Listed below are T cell receptor beta chains from one sample, sequenced in a study of T cells in Graves' hyperthyroidism and ophthalmopathy. Using its own MiXCR run on the multiplex PCR reads, TCRdb lists one record per CDR3 protein. The sample gives approximately 300,000 distinct CDR3 sequences, roughly 15% of which show up once; around 34% is in the top ten. Sample: blood. All receptors derive from a young man with Graves' hyperthyroidism. The conserved cysteine and the conserved F or W are not part of the CDR3 here. Rows give clone size only sometimes, using once, few, many, or a class for an expanded clone.

size: many
V: TRBV7-2
J: TRBJ2-1
CDR3: ASSLDRVAYNEQF

size: many
V: TRBV30
J: TRBJ2-2
CDR3: AWSVLGVDTGELF

size: many
V: TRBV7-2
J: TRBJ2-7
CDR3: ASSSSWLAGVNEQY

size: .
V: TRBV11-2
J: TRBJ1-4
CDR3: ASSLGGGTPNEKLF

size: few
V: TRBV4-1
J: TRBJ1-2
CDR3: ASSQEWGVNYGYT

size: .
V: TRBV9
J: TRBJ2-2
CDR3: ASSAGNTGELF

size: many
V: TRBV7-8
J: TRBJ1-2
CDR3: ASSPPLGSGYT

size: many
V: TRBV11-2
J: TRBJ2-1
CDR3: ASTYWDRDNEQF

size: many
V: TRBV20-1
J: TRBJ1-4
CDR3: SAGNPSGGSNEKLF

size: many
V: TRBV7-9
J: TRBJ2-1
CDR3: ASSLGQGSSNEQF

size: .
V: TRBV4-1
J: TRBJ1-1
CDR3: ASSQWDRGTEAF

size: many
V: TRBV6-2/TRBV6-3
J: TRBJ2-1
CDR3: ASRSAGNNEQF

size: many
V: TRBV6-2/TRBV6-3
J: TRBJ2-3
CDR3: ASRSRTSGTNTDTQY

size: many
V: TRBV6-2/TRBV6-3
J: TRBJ2-7
CDR3: ASSYSTGHLLHEQY

size: many
V: TRBV11-2
J: TRBJ2-7
CDR3: ASSQNLWEQY

size: many
V: TRBV6-1
J: TRBJ2-2
CDR3: ASRGGVTGELF

size: many
V: TRBV2
J: TRBJ2-7
CDR3: ASSVVGRTYEQY

size: .
V: TRBV12-5
J: TRBJ2-7
CDR3: ASSATGTEVYEQY

size: many
V: TRBV2
J: TRBJ2-7
CDR3: ASTLAAYEQY

size: .
V: TRBV11-2
J: TRBJ1-6
CDR3: ASSLDGGAGNSPLH

size: many
V: TRBV2
J: TRBJ2-7
CDR3: ASKVGFDYEQY

size: once
V: TRBV5-1
J: TRBJ2-5
CDR3: ATGLAGGYQQTQY

size: .
V: TRBV4-1
J: TRBJ2-7
CDR3: ASSRLVRDEQY

size: many
V: TRBV7-9
J: TRBJ2-5
CDR3: ATGNPETQY